Listed below are T cell receptor beta chains from one sample, sequenced in a study of blood T cell repertoires in COVID-19. The repertoire was sequenced with immunoSEQ multiplex PCR; TCRdb's copy has only in-frame clones and lacks some. This sample yields under 300,000 clones, of which 91% are seen a single time; roughly 1.2% belongs to the top ten. Sample: PBMCs or T cells enriched from blood (not recorded which). The receptors originated from a human donor in a cohort exposed to, infected with or recovered from COVID-19 (not recorded which). The donor label of this sample is uncertain. Both conserved end residues are part of each CDR3. Fields, in order: V gene, clone size, D gene, J gene, CDR3 DNA, CDR3 protein. The D gene is left open where the match is weak. The size entry is marked missing in some rows and otherwise reads once, few, many or a size class.

TRBV5-6	NA	TRBD2	TRBJ2-3	TGTGCCAGCAGCTTTTTTGCGGGGGAAGGCCGGAGCACAGATACGCAGTATTTT	CASSFFAGEGRSTDTQYF
TRBV6-2/TRBV6-3	NA	TRBD2	TRBJ2-5	TGTGCCAGCAGCGGTAGACTAGCGGGGGGGCCGGGTCAAGAGACCCAGTACTTC	CASSGRLAGGPGQETQYF
TRBV2	NA	NA	TRBJ2-5	TGTGCCAGCATTCCGGAAGAGACCCAGTACTTC	CASIPEETQYF
TRBV12-3/TRBV12-4	NA	TRBD2	TRBJ2-3	TGTGCCAGCAGGCTCCGGGGGGGGTGGACGCAGTATTTT	CASRLRGGWTQYF
TRBV18	NA	NA	TRBJ2-2	TGTGCCAGCTCACTACTAGCATATTCCGGGGAGCTGTTTTTT	CASSLLAYSGELFF
TRBV27	NA	TRBD2	TRBJ2-7	TGTGCCAGCAGTACAACTAGCGGCTCCTACGAGCAGTACTTC	CASSTTSGSYEQYF
TRBV6-5	NA	TRBD1	TRBJ1-2	TGTGCCACTTACAGGGGGCAGAATGGCTACACCTTC	CATYRGQNGYTF
TRBV7-6	NA	NA	TRBJ2-5	TGTGCCAGCAGCTTAGAAGCAGGGGTGACGGAGACCCAGTACTTC	CASSLEAGVTETQYF
TRBV6-5	NA	NA	TRBJ2-2	TGTGCCAGCAGGGACTATGAGGCCGGGGAGCTGTTTTTT	CASRDYEAGELFF
TRBV5-1	NA	TRBD1	TRBJ1-1	TGCGCCAGCAGCTTTACAGGGGGCGTCGCTAATGAAGCTTTCTTT	CASSFTGGVANEAFF
TRBV27	NA	NA	TRBJ1-5	TGTGCCAGCAGTACATTCCAGGGCGGACAGCCCCAGCATTTT	CASSTFQGGQPQHF
TRBV30	once	NA	TRBJ1-5	TGTGCCTGGAGTGTACTCAACGGGAATCAGCCCCAGCATTTT	CAWSVLNGNQPQHF
TRBV6-1	NA	TRBD1	TRBJ2-3	TGTGCCAGCAGTGGTGATCCGGGACAGGGGGCTGGGACCAACTCAGATACGCAGTATTTT	CASSGDPGQGAGTNSDTQYF
TRBV25-1	NA	NA	TRBJ1-5	TGTGCCAGCAGTGTTACAGGGCTTAATCAGCCCCAGCATTTT	CASSVTGLNQPQHF
TRBV4-1	NA	TRBD1	TRBJ1-3	TGCGCCAGCAGCCAGAGGGACAGGGGGACGAGTGGTGGAAACACCATATATTTT	CASSQRDRGTSGGNTIYF
TRBV30	NA	NA	TRBJ1-1	TGTGCCTGGAGGGGTGAGAGGGTCCGGGTCACCTTT	CAWRGERVRVTF
TRBV7-2	NA	NA	TRBJ2-5	TGTGCCAGCAGCTTGGGGCGGGGCCTCCAAGAGACCCAGTACTTC	CASSLGRGLQETQYF
TRBV30	NA	NA	TRBJ1-2	TGTGCCTGGAGTGTACGGTTGTCAGGGCCCCGAAAATTCTATGGCTACACCTTC	CAWSVRLSGPRKFYGYTF
TRBV6-2/TRBV6-3	NA	NA	TRBJ1-6	TGTGCCAGCAGTTACGGGGCGTTCGGCTCACCCCTCCACTTT	CASSYGAFGSPLHF
TRBV4-3	NA	NA	TRBJ1-1	TGCGCCAGCAGCCAAACCCGTTGGACAGCCCTTGAAGCTTTCTTT	CASSQTRWTALEAFF
TRBV19	NA	TRBD1	TRBJ2-4	TGTGCCAGTAGTCTCCGGACAGGGGTAGCCAAAAACATTCAGTACTTC	CASSLRTGVAKNIQYF
TRBV15	NA	TRBD1	TRBJ2-1	TGTGCCACCAGCAACCTACAGGGGAACAATGAGCAGTTCTTC	CATSNLQGNNEQFF
TRBV6-6	NA	NA	TRBJ1-2	TGTGCCAGCAGTTACTCGTCAGGTCTCTATGGCTACACCTTC	CASSYSSGLYGYTF
TRBV2	few	TRBD1	TRBJ1-5	TGTGCCAGCAGCGGGACAGTCCGCAATCAGCCCCAGCATTTT	CASSGTVRNQPQHF
TRBV9	NA	TRBD2	TRBJ2-3	TGTGCCAGCACCCCTTGGGGTAGCGGGGGGGGCACAGATACGCAGTATTTT	CASTPWGSGGGTDTQYF
TRBV6-5	NA	TRBD1	TRBJ1-4	TGTGCCAGCGGGGGACAGGGATGGGAAAAACTGTTTTTT	CASGGQGWEKLFF
TRBV30	few	TRBD1	TRBJ1-2	TGTGCCTGGAGTGCCGGCCTGGTGGGACAGGGGAACTATGGCTACACCTTC	CAWSAGLVGQGNYGYTF
TRBV5-6	NA	NA	TRBJ2-5	TGTGCCAGCAGCTTGCTGGAGACCCAGTACTTC	CASSLLETQYF
TRBV30	NA	NA	TRBJ2-3	TGTGCCTGGACCCCGAGAGGCGGGGGCGATACGCAGTATTTT	CAWTPRGGGDTQYF
TRBV2	NA	NA	TRBJ1-1	TGTGCCAGCAGTGAGGACACAGGGCGGGCTTTCTTT	CASSEDTGRAFF
TRBV30	NA	NA	TRBJ1-2	TGTGCCTGGAGTGTACAGCCAGTACTCTATGGCTACACCTTC	CAWSVQPVLYGYTF
TRBV6-5	NA	NA	TRBJ2-7	TGTGCCAGCAGTTACTCACGGGTAAGGACCTACGAGCAGTACTTC	CASSYSRVRTYEQYF
TRBV4-1	NA	NA	TRBJ1-2	TGCGCCAGCAGCCAAGCCCACAGCTTTAACTATGGCTACACCTTC	CASSQAHSFNYGYTF